The 23 T cell receptor beta chains presented below share a single source sample, sequenced in a study of blood T cell repertoires in COVID-19. Data came from immunoSEQ multiplex PCR; TCRdb stores just in-frame clones and leaves some out. The data hold approximately 170,000 clones, with around 72% observed a single time. The material sequenced was peripheral blood. The receptor source for this set is an elderly woman with acute or convalescent COVID-19.

The rearrangement joins TRBV5-1 to TRBJ2-7, with a weak D call TRBD1 (6 bases). This CDR3 is built from 12 residues. Germline values: CDR1 SGHRS, CDR2 YFSETQ. V was shortened by 4 bases and J by 5 bases, with 10 bases between the two germline ends. The CDR3 region is CASSPDSHEQYF. The DNA for the CDR3 is TGCGCCAGCAGCCCGGACAGTCACGAGCAGTACTTC.

The gene calls are TRBV27 and TRBJ1-2; TRBD1 agrees at 8 bases. The V gene's germline CDR1 is MNHEY and CDR2 SMNVEV (reference sequence). CDR3 length: 15 residues. Germline trimming cut 2 bases from V and 8 bases from J; bases unmatched to any gene: 10. The CDR3 sequence: CASSLDGRGPGGYTF. The CDR3 nucleotides are TGTGCCAGCAGTTTAGACGGCAGGGGGCCGGGGGGCTACACCTTC.

The chain employs TRBV19 and TRBJ2-1; possibly TRBD1 for D (6 bases). V was cut by 7 bases and J by 4 bases, with 8 bases left in between. Germline loops: CDR1 LNHDA, CDR2 SQIVND (reference sequence). The CDR3 runs to 12 residues. The CDR3 nucleotides are TGTGCCAGTACCGACAGGTACAATGAGCAGTTCTTC. Its translation is CASTDRYNEQFF.

The count of this clone is one. The rearrangement uses TRBV9 and TRBJ1-6, with D maybe TRBD1 (6 bases). Between the trimmed V and J ends, which lost 3 bases and 10 bases, there was a span of 20 bases. This CDR3 has 16 residues. CDR1 and CDR2 (germline): SGDLS, YYNGEE. CDR3 nucleotides: TGTGCCAGCAGCGGGGACCGGGACACCGGAAACTCACCCCTCCACTTT. Its translation is CASSGDRDTGNSPLHF.

The chain uses TRBV20-1 and TRBJ1-5; 7 bases map to TRBD1. With 5 bases clipped from V and 4 bases from J, the junction kept 8 bases outside the gene matches. Germline assignment: CDR1 DFQATT and CDR2 SNEGSKA (reference sequence). This CDR3 spans 14 amino acids. CDR3 residues: CSARAGTENQPQHF. The CDR3 DNA reads as TGCAGTGCTCGTGCCGGGACAGAGAATCAGCCCCAGCATTTT.

This clone was detected a few times. The chain joins TRBV7-9 to TRBJ2-7, with 14 bases aligning to TRBD2. Germline CDR1 is SEHNR and CDR2 is FQNEAQ (reference sequence). CDR3 length: 15 residues. Losses at the gene ends were 3 bases for V and 8 bases for J; bases not matched to a gene: 6. CDR3: CASSFTTSGRAQQYF. CDR3 coding DNA: TGTGCCAGCAGCTTTACGACTAGCGGGAGGGCCCAGCAGTACTTC.

The chain combines TRBV2 with TRBJ2-1; 9 nucleotides line up with TRBD2. The CDR3 has 16 residues. The V segment lost 6 bases and the J segment 10 bases; nucleotides outside the gene matches: 16. From germline, CDR1 is SNHLY and CDR2 FYNNEI. The chain's CDR3 is CASRPPGTSSSREQFF. As DNA, the CDR3 is TGTGCCAGCAGGCCTCCCGGGACTAGCTCCTCTCGGGAGCAGTTCTTC. The entire variable domain, with the rest obtained from reference TRBV2 and TRBJ2-1, is as follows: EPEVTQTPSHQVTQMGQEVILRCVPISNHLYFYWYRQILGQKVEFLVSFYNNEISEKSEIFDDQFSVERPDGSNFTLKIRSTKLEDSAMYFCASRPPGTSSSREQFFGPGTRLTVL.

DNA for the CDR3: TGCGCCAGCAAGGTCACAGGGGAAACCTACGAGCAGTACTTC. This codes for CASKVTGETYEQYF. The chain carries TRBV5-1 and TRBJ2-7; 7 nucleotides agree with TRBD1. Germline V CDR1 and CDR2: SGHRS, YFSETQ. This CDR3 is built from 14 residues. V was pared by 6 bases and J by 2 bases, with 8 bases of the junction left unmatched.

The rearrangement uses TRBV7-9 and TRBJ2-7, with D possibly matching TRBD1 (5 bases). There are 13 residues in the CDR3. The V gene lost 6 bases and the J gene lost 3 bases, with 12 bases spanning the gap. The V gene's germline CDR1 is SEHNR and CDR2 FQNEAQ (reference sequence). CDR3 in DNA: TGTGCCAGCAGTCTACAGGAAAACTACGAGCAGTACTTC. This encodes CASSLQENYEQYF.

The chain has TRBV6-5 and TRBJ1-1, with D perhaps matching TRBD1 (5 bases). Germline V gene lookup returns CDR1 MNHEY and CDR2 SVGAGI. V lost 6 bases and J lost 1, with 12 bases in between. This CDR3 is 14 amino acids long. The CDR3 spells CASRRRGWNTEAFF. The CDR3 DNA is TGTGCCAGCAGACGACGGGGGTGGAACACTGAAGCTTTCTTT.

This clone has only one observation. The V and J genes are TRBV11-2 and TRBJ2-7, with D possibly being TRBD2 (6 bases). Looked up from germline, CDR1 is SGHAT and CDR2 is FQNNGV. This CDR3 has 15 residues. The ends were cut back, 5 bases at V and 1 base at J, with 15 bases in the middle. DNA of the CDR3: TGTGCCAGCAGCCGCGGCGTGGGACTGTCCTACGAGCAGTACTTC. Its translation is CASSRGVGLSYEQYF.

There are a few counts of this clone. The chain joins TRBV18 to TRBJ1-3, with a tentative D call TRBD1 (6 bases). The V gene's germline CDR1 is KGHSH and CDR2 LQKENI. This CDR3 has 18 residues. Trimming took off 2 bases at V and 3 bases at J, with 20 bases between the two ends. The CDR3 protein is CASSPGGETGRGGNTIYF. CDR3 bases: TGTGCCAGCTCACCAGGCGGAGAAACAGGGCGCGGTGGAAACACCATATATTTT. Full variable domain (missing parts from reference TRBV18 and TRBJ1-3): NAGVMQNPRHLVRRRGQEARLRCSPMKGHSHVYWYRQLPEEGLKFMVYLQKENIIDESGMPKERFSAEFPKEGPSILRIQQVVRGDSAAYFCASSPGGETGRGGNTIYFGEGSWLTVV.

The CDR3 region has the DNA TGTGCCAGCAGCATGGACAGGGGGTTTGGGGGCTACACCTTC. It codes for CASSMDRGFGGYTF. The gene calls are TRBV9 and TRBJ1-2; 10 nucleotides match TRBD1. The germline gives CDR1 SGDLS, CDR2 YYNGEE. Germline trimming cut 4 bases from V and 8 bases from J; bases unmatched to any gene: 8. The CDR3 extends over 14 amino acids.

The J gene is TRBJ2-3, the V gene TRBV4-1; D is undetermined. Germline V gene lookup returns CDR1 MGHRA and CDR2 YSYEKL. Trimming took 1 base from V and 1 from J, leaving 3 bases between them. This CDR3 comprises 13 residues. The CDR3 DNA reads as TGCGCCAGCAGCCAAGCAGGCACAGATACGCAGTATTTT. Its translation is CASSQAGTDTQYF.

The table lists this clone with a count of one. The rearrangement uses TRBV3-1 (or the pseudogene TRBV3-2) and TRBJ2-3; D gene uncertain. Germline values: CDR1 LGHDT, CDR2 YNNKEL (reference sequence). The CDR3 loop spans 12 amino acids. V was shortened by 1 base and J by 6 bases, with 5 bases between the two germline ends. CDR3 loop: CASSQASDTQYF. CDR3 nucleotide sequence: TGTGCCAGCAGCCAAGCGTCGGATACGCAGTATTTT.

This chain links TRBV28 with TRBJ2-5; tentatively, D is TRBD2 (5 bases). The germline V and J ends were trimmed by 3 bases and 5 bases, with 13 bases remaining between them. CDR1 and CDR2 from the germline V gene are MDHEN and SYDVKM. The CDR3 extends over 14 amino acids. CDR3 protein: CASSFTSGIETQYF. CDR3 in DNA: TGTGCCAGCAGTTTCACTAGTGGTATTGAGACCCAGTACTTC. Full variable domain (missing parts from reference TRBV28 and TRBJ2-5): DVKVTQSSRYLVKRTGEKVFLECVQDMDHENMFWYRQDPGLGLRLIYFSYDVKMKEKGDIPEGYSVSREKKERFSLILESASTNQTSMYLCASSFTSGIETQYFGPGTRLLVL.

The table lists this clone with a few counts. One end of the junction fails to match germline, which may point to a read error. J is TRBJ2-1 and V is TRBV27; no clear D gene. This CDR3 is built from 12 residues. Germline-derived CDR1 and CDR2 are MNHEY and SMNVEV (reference sequence). CDR3: CASSLPQAPLLF. The CDR3, as DNA: TGTGCCAGCAGTTTACCCCAAGCACCTCTGCTCTTC.

This chain joins TRBV18 and TRBJ2-5; no reliable D call. The CDR3 extends over 12 amino acids. The germline gives CDR1 KGHSH, CDR2 LQKENI. V shed 2 bases and J shed 5 bases, with 6 bases lying between them. CDR3 loop: CASSPEMETQYF. DNA for the CDR3: TGTGCCAGCTCACCAGAGATGGAGACCCAGTACTTC.

The rearrangement uses TRBV28 and TRBJ2-5; tentatively, D is TRBD1 (6 bases). The germline CDR1 and CDR2 sequences are MDHEN and SYDVKM. V was trimmed by 5 bases and J by 1 base, leaving 14 bases between them. CDR3 length equals 15 residues. CDR3 protein: CASSTHRALQETQYF. CDR3 DNA sequence: TGTGCCAGCAGTACTCACAGGGCCCTCCAAGAGACCCAGTACTTC.

The CDR3 sequence is CASSPLDRGEQYF. Written as DNA, the CDR3 is TGTGCCAGCAGCCCGCTCGACAGGGGCGAGCAGTACTTC. The chain couples TRBV2 to TRBJ2-7; 8 nucleotides match TRBD1. The length of the CDR3 is 13 residues. V lost 6 bases, J lost 6 bases, and 7 bases stayed unmatched. Germline assignment: CDR1 SNHLY and CDR2 FYNNEI.

The rearrangement links TRBV30 to TRBJ1-1, with D possibly TRBD1 on 5 matching bases. The germline V and J ends were trimmed by 0 bases and 4 bases, with 12 bases remaining between them. CDR3 length equals 14 residues. The V gene's germline CDR1 is GTSNPN and CDR2 SVGIG (reference sequence). CDR3 nucleotides: TGTGCCTGGAGTGTAAGGGGCTGGGGCACTGAAGCTTTCTTT. Its translation: CAWSVRGWGTEAFF. Combining the CDR3 with reference TRBV30 and TRBJ1-1 gives the whole variable domain SQTIHQWPATLVQPVGSPLSLECTVEGTSNPNLYWYRQAAGRGLQLLFYSVGIGQISSEVPQNLSASRPQDRQFILSSKKLLLSDSGFYLCAWSVRGWGTEAFFGQGTRLTVV.

For this clone: This specimen includes other DNA sequences encoding the same CDR3. CDR3 sequence (DNA): TGTGCCAGCAGTTTGACGGGGGGTACTGAAGCTTTCTTT. It translates to CASSLTGGTEAFF. The chain combines TRBV27 with TRBJ1-1; tentatively, D is TRBD1 (5 bases). The CDR3 contains 13 residues. CDR1 MNHEY and CDR2 SMNVEV come from the germline V gene (reference sequence). The V and J ends lost 3 bases and 5 bases respectively, with 10 bases between them.

This clone was detected only once. The chain carries TRBV5-4 and TRBJ2-1; D is ambiguous. Trimming cost V 0 bases and J 6 bases, with 13 bases left between them. Per the germline V gene, CDR1 is SGHNT and CDR2 is YYREEE (reference sequence). This CDR3 has 15 amino acids. CDR3 nucleotide sequence: TGTGCCAGCAGCTTGGATTGGCGGAATCTCAATGAGCAGTTCTTC. Protein product: CASSLDWRNLNEQFF.